Listed below are T cell receptor beta chains from one sample, sequenced in a study of blood T cell repertoires in COVID-19. Sequenced by immunoSEQ multiplex PCR; TCRdb stores in-frame clones only, minus some. The table lists 240,000 or so clones, 80% to 90% of them singletons. Sequencing was performed on peripheral blood. The receptor set was obtained from a woman of 80 years or more with COVID-19, enrolled during active disease. CDR3s include the opening cysteine and the closing phenylalanine or tryptophan. The D gene is left open where the match is weak. Clone size appears in some rows only: once, few, many, or a class for an expanded clone.

size: NA
J: TRBJ1-2
D: TRBD1
V: TRBV3-1/TRBV3-2
DNA: TGTGCCAGCAGGAGGACAGGGGGAGAAGGCTACACCTTC
CDR3: CASRRTGGEGYTF

size: NA
J: TRBJ2-5
D: NA
V: TRBV5-1
DNA: TGCGCCAGCAGCTTGGGTAGCCAAGAGACCCAGTACTTC
CDR3: CASSLGSQETQYF

size: NA
J: TRBJ2-5
D: TRBD1
V: TRBV11-2
DNA: TGTGCCAGCAGCTTAATCCTTGGACAGGGTGAGACCCAGTACTTC
CDR3: CASSLILGQGETQYF

size: few
J: TRBJ1-5
D: NA
V: TRBV5-6
DNA: TGTGCCAGCAGCTTGGAAGGGGGTGCTCGCAATCAGCCCCAGCATTTT
CDR3: CASSLEGGARNQPQHF

size: NA
J: TRBJ1-1
D: NA
V: TRBV19
DNA: TGTGCCAGTCAACGAGGCGGGATGGACGGAACCCGAGCTTTCTTT
CDR3: CASQRGGMDGTRAFF

size: NA
J: TRBJ1-2
D: TRBD1
V: TRBV5-5
DNA: TGTGCCAGCAGCCCGGACAGGGGCTATGGCTACACCTTC
CDR3: CASSPDRGYGYTF

size: once
J: TRBJ1-1
D: NA
V: TRBV5-1
DNA: TGCGCCAGCAGCCCAACTTCAGGGCTGAACACTGAAGCTTTCTTT
CDR3: CASSPTSGLNTEAFF

size: NA
J: TRBJ2-7
D: NA
V: TRBV6-5
DNA: TGTGCCAGCAGTTACTCATCGACGGGTACCTACGAGCAGTACTTC
CDR3: CASSYSSTGTYEQYF

size: once
J: TRBJ1-2
D: TRBD1
V: TRBV5-4
DNA: TGTGCCAGCAGCTTGGCCGGGACAGGGGGCTCTGGCTACACCTTC
CDR3: CASSLAGTGGSGYTF

size: NA
J: TRBJ2-1
D: TRBD2
V: TRBV9
DNA: TGTGCCAGCAGCGCCCGCGGGGGGGCGAGAAACAATGAGCAGTTCTTC
CDR3: CASSARGGARNNEQFF

size: NA
J: TRBJ2-1
D: TRBD2
V: TRBV9
DNA: TGTGCCAGCAGCGTAGATCCCATACCGGTGGGGAGGGCCTACAATGAGCAGTTCTTC
CDR3: CASSVDPIPVGRAYNEQFF

size: NA
J: TRBJ1-3
D: NA
V: TRBV5-5
DNA: TGTGCCAGCAGCTCCGTAGTCTCTGGAAACACCATATATTTT
CDR3: CASSSVVSGNTIYF

size: NA
J: TRBJ2-3
D: NA
V: TRBV3-1/TRBV3-2
DNA: TGTGCCAGCAGCCCAGGGGGCACAGATACGCAGTATTTT
CDR3: CASSPGGTDTQYF

size: once
J: TRBJ2-2
D: NA
V: TRBV6-5
DNA: TGTGCCAGCAGTCGCCAAGCCAATCCCGGGGAGCTGTTTTTT
CDR3: CASSRQANPGELFF

size: few
J: TRBJ1-4
D: NA
V: TRBV10-2
DNA: TGCGCCAGCGCGACCTGGGACACCCAAGGAAAACTGTTTTTT
CDR3: CASATWDTQGKLFF

size: NA
J: TRBJ1-2
D: TRBD1
V: TRBV5-1
DNA: TGCGCCAGCAGCTACGGACAGGGCGTTCATGGCTACACCTTC
CDR3: CASSYGQGVHGYTF

size: NA
J: TRBJ1-5
D: TRBD1
V: TRBV28
DNA: TGTGCCAGCAGTCGCCGGATGTCGGGACAGGGCTCAAATCAGCCCCAGCATTTT
CDR3: CASSRRMSGQGSNQPQHF

size: NA
J: TRBJ2-1
D: NA
V: TRBV9
DNA: TGTGCCAGCAGCGTAGCTCCCGTCTCCTACAATGAGCAGTTCTTC
CDR3: CASSVAPVSYNEQFF

size: NA
J: TRBJ2-2
D: TRBD1
V: TRBV11-1
DNA: TGTGCCAGCAGCTTATCCAGGGGGTCGAACACCGGGGAGCTGTTTTTT
CDR3: CASSLSRGSNTGELFF

size: NA
J: TRBJ2-6
D: NA
V: TRBV24-1
DNA: TGTGCCACCAGTCCAGTGTCTGCCTCTGGGGCCAACGTCCTGACTTTC
CDR3: CATSPVSASGANVLTF

size: NA
J: TRBJ1-1
D: NA
V: TRBV9
DNA: TGTGCCAGCAGCGTACTCACTGAAGCTTTCTTT
CDR3: CASSVLTEAFF

size: NA
J: TRBJ1-2
D: TRBD1
V: TRBV9
DNA: TGTGCCAGCAGCACAGGGGGCAGCTATGGCTACACCTTC
CDR3: CASSTGGSYGYTF

size: NA
J: TRBJ2-6
D: TRBD1
V: TRBV2
DNA: TGTGCCAGCCGACAGGGCGACACCTCTGGGGCCAACGTCCTGACTTTC
CDR3: CASRQGDTSGANVLTF

size: NA
J: TRBJ2-7
D: NA
V: TRBV18
DNA: TGTGCCAGCTCACCTACTTTTGATTCCGAGCAGTACTTC
CDR3: CASSPTFDSEQYF

size: NA
J: TRBJ1-2
D: TRBD1
V: TRBV15
DNA: TGTGCCACCAGCAGAGATGGACAGGGGTACAATGGCTACACCTTC
CDR3: CATSRDGQGYNGYTF

size: once
J: TRBJ1-5
D: TRBD1
V: TRBV18
DNA: TGTGCCAGCTCCTTCGGACAGGGGACCCAGCCCCAGCATTTT
CDR3: CASSFGQGTQPQHF

size: NA
J: TRBJ1-4
D: NA
V: TRBV5-1
DNA: TGCGCCAGCAGCTTGGACAGCATGAACCAGAATGAAAAACTGTTTTTT
CDR3: CASSLDSMNQNEKLFF

size: NA
J: TRBJ2-1
D: NA
V: TRBV24-1
DNA: TGTGCCACCAGTGATTCCTTTCCGACAGGCTCCTACAATGAGCAGTTCTTC
CDR3: CATSDSFPTGSYNEQFF

size: NA
J: TRBJ2-1
D: TRBD1
V: TRBV5-1
DNA: TGCGCCAGCAGCAAGGGACAGGGGAATGAGCAGTTCTTC
CDR3: CASSKGQGNEQFF

size: once
J: TRBJ1-1
D: TRBD1
V: TRBV18
DNA: TGTGCCAGCTCACCAACAGGGGCCTTGAACACTGAAGCTTTCTTT
CDR3: CASSPTGALNTEAFF

size: NA
J: TRBJ1-2
D: NA
V: TRBV13
DNA: TGTGCCAGCAGCTTAGGCGGCGGACTGTATGGCTACACCTTC
CDR3: CASSLGGGLYGYTF

size: NA
J: TRBJ2-7
D: NA
V: TRBV10-3
DNA: TGTGCCATCAAATCTAGTACGGTCTCCTACGAGCAGTACTTC
CDR3: CAIKSSTVSYEQYF

size: NA
J: TRBJ1-2
D: TRBD1
V: TRBV6-5
DNA: TGTGCCAGCAGTTCCGGACAGGGGTATGGCTACACCTTC
CDR3: CASSSGQGYGYTF

size: NA
J: TRBJ2-1
D: NA
V: TRBV30
DNA: TGTGCCTGGAGCTCGTCCAATGAGCAGTTCTTC
CDR3: CAWSSSNEQFF

size: few
J: TRBJ1-1
D: NA
V: TRBV27
DNA: TGTGCCAGCAGCTTCTACCGGGGGAACGCTGAAGCTTTCTTT
CDR3: CASSFYRGNAEAFF

size: NA
J: TRBJ1-4
D: NA
V: TRBV25-1
DNA: TGTGCCAGCAGTGACAGAGGTGAAAAACTGTTTTTT
CDR3: CASSDRGEKLFF

size: NA
J: TRBJ1-1
D: NA
V: TRBV2
DNA: TGTGCCAGCAGTAGCGACAGGAACACTGAAGCTTTCTTT
CDR3: CASSSDRNTEAFF

size: once
J: TRBJ1-1
D: NA
V: TRBV5-1
DNA: TGCGCCAGCAGCCGCGAGGAGCCGCGGGAAGCTTTCTTT
CDR3: CASSREEPREAFF

size: NA
J: TRBJ2-2
D: NA
V: TRBV28
DNA: TGTGCCAGCAGTCACCCAGCGACAGTCGGGGAGCTGTTTTTT
CDR3: CASSHPATVGELFF

size: NA
J: TRBJ2-2
D: NA
V: TRBV30
DNA: TGTGCCTGGAGGCCCGGGACTGCCCCCGGGGAGCTGTTTTTT
CDR3: CAWRPGTAPGELFF

size: NA
J: TRBJ1-2
D: NA
V: TRBV28
DNA: TGTGCCAGCAGTTTAGACAGGCTACGCTATGGCTACACCTTC
CDR3: CASSLDRLRYGYTF

size: NA
J: TRBJ1-5
D: TRBD1
V: TRBV7-9
DNA: TGTGCCAGCAGCTTAGGGACAGGGACTAATCAGCCCCAGCATTTT
CDR3: CASSLGTGTNQPQHF

size: NA
J: TRBJ2-5
D: NA
V: TRBV6-2/TRBV6-3
DNA: TGTGCCAGCAGTTACTCGCTGCAATCGACGGAACTTTTAGCAGAGACCCAGTACTTC
CDR3: CASSYSLQSTELLAETQYF

size: NA
J: TRBJ2-1
D: TRBD2
V: TRBV19
DNA: TGTGCCAGTAGTCCTCTGGGACTAGTGGACAATGAGCAGTTCTTC
CDR3: CASSPLGLVDNEQFF

size: NA
J: TRBJ1-1
D: TRBD1
V: TRBV18
DNA: TGTGCCAGCTCACCTACAACAGGGGGGAACACTGAAGCTTTCTTT
CDR3: CASSPTTGGNTEAFF

size: NA
J: TRBJ1-2
D: TRBD1
V: TRBV19
DNA: TGTGCCAGTAGTCAGACAGGGGTTCCGATCTATGGCTACACCTTC
CDR3: CASSQTGVPIYGYTF

size: NA
J: TRBJ2-2
D: NA
V: TRBV2
DNA: TGTGCCAGCAGTAAGGGACTTCTCGGGGCTCCCGGGGAGCTGTTTTTT
CDR3: CASSKGLLGAPGELFF

size: once
J: TRBJ1-1
D: NA
V: TRBV10-3
DNA: TGTGCCATCAGTAAGACAGAGAACACTGAAGCTTTCTTT
CDR3: CAISKTENTEAFF

size: NA
J: TRBJ1-2
D: NA
V: TRBV5-1
DNA: TGCGCCAGCAGCCCCCAGGACTTCAACTATGGCTACACCTTC
CDR3: CASSPQDFNYGYTF

size: NA
J: TRBJ1-1
D: NA
V: TRBV6-1
DNA: TGTGCCAGCGCAGGGGAAACTGAAGCTTTCTTT
CDR3: CASAGETEAFF